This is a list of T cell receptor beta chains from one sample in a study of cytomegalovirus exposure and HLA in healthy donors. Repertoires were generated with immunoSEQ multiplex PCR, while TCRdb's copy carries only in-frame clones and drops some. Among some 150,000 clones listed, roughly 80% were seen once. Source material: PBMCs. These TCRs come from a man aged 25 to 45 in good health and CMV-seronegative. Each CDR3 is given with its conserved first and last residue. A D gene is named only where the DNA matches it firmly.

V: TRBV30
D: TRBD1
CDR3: CAWSQTGRDEQFF

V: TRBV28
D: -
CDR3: CASSFFGPGRNIQYF

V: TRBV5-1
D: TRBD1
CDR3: CASSMGQGNQETQYF

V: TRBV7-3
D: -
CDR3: CASSLNPGADSYNEQFF

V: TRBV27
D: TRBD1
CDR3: CASTARVGTGQGGNSPLHF

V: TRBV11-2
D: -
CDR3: CASSLDLDRMVAKNIQYF

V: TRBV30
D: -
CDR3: CAWKRAGNTGELFF

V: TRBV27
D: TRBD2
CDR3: CASSPTSGYNEQFF

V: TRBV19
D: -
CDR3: CASSIRWSEAFF

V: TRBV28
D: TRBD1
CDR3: CASRLGQRDYEQYF

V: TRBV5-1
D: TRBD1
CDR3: CASSRQGAHQNTGELFF

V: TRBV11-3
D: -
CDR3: CASSLDNGRQFF

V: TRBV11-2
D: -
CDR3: CASSLVSANTGELFF

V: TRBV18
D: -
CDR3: CASSQPDRAQHF

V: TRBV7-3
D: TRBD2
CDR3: CASSSSSGSSYNEQFF

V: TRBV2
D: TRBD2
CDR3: CASSLAGSSYEQYF

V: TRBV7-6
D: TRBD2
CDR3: CASSRSGNKIYNEQFF

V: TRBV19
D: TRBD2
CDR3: CASSIRLAGSVPSTDTQYF

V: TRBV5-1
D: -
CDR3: CASRSSGGMTQYF

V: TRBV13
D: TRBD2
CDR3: CASSSGLAGAYEQYF

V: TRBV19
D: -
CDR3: CASSILTGRGNQPQHF

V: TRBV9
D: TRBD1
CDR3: CASSGTGNEQFF

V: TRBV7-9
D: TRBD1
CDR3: CASSFRDRDATNEKLFF

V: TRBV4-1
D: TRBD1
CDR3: CASSAQRIGTENQPQHF